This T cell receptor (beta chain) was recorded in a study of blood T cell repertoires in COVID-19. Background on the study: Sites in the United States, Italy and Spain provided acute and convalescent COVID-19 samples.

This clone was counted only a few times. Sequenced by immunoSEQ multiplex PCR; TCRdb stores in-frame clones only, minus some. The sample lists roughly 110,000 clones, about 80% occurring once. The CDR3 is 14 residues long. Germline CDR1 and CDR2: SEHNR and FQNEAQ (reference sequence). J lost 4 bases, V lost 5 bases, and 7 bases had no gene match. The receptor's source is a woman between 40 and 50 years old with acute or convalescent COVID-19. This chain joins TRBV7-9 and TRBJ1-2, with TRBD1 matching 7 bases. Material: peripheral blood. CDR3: CASSAGQLAYGYTF. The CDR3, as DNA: TGTGCCAGCAGCGCGGGACAGCTAGCCTATGGCTACACCTTC.